The rows below give T cell receptor beta chains drawn from one sample of a study of blood T cells in healthy people across ages. TCRdb reprocessed the 5' RACE reads via MiXCR and lists one record per CDR3 protein. The table lists 1.5 million to 2 million distinct CDR3 sequences, more than 35% of them singletons. Sequencing was carried out using blood. The receptors stem from a human donor in good health. CDR3s include the opening cysteine and the closing phenylalanine or tryptophan. A D gene is named only where the DNA matches it firmly. The listing skips clone size in some rows; elsewhere it reads once, few, many or a size class.

size	V	J	D	DNA	CDR3
NA	TRBV11-1	TRBJ2-5	NA	TGTGCCAGCAGCTTTAACAGACAGTACCAAGAGACCCAGTACTTC	CASSFNRQYQETQYF
NA	TRBV29-1	TRBJ1-1	TRBD1	TGCAGCGTCGTGAAACTGACAGGGGCAGTTACTGAAGCTTTCTTT	CSVVKLTGAVTEAFF
few	TRBV10-3	TRBJ1-2	NA	TGTGCCATCAGTGAGTTTTTCGGGGAGCCTGGCTATGGCTACACCTTC	CAISEFFGEPGYGYTF
NA	TRBV15	TRBJ1-2	TRBD1	TGTGCCACCAGCAGTAGACAGGGGGCAAGCAACGGCTACACCTTC	CATSSRQGASNGYTF
NA	TRBV5-1	TRBJ2-7	NA	TGCGCCAGCAGCTTGGATACCTCCTACTGCGAGCAGTACTTC	CASSLDTSYCEQYF
NA	TRBV28	TRBJ2-1	TRBD2	TGTGCCAGCAGTTCCGAAACCGGGACTAGCGGGCCCCACTCCTACAATGAGCAGTTCTTC	CASSSETGTSGPHSYNEQFF
few	TRBV14	TRBJ1-4	NA	TGTGCCAGCAGCCAAGAGGGCAGGGGTATTGGGAATGAAAAACTGTTTTTT	CASSQEGRGIGNEKLFF
many	TRBV7-2	TRBJ2-7	NA	TGTGCCAGCAGCTTAAGCCAACAGCGCGAGCAGTACTTC	CASSLSQQREQYF
once	TRBV20-1	TRBJ1-1	NA	TGCAGTGCTAGAGTCCACCCCCGGGTCACTGAAGCTTTCTTT	CSARVHPRVTEAFF
many	TRBV7-3	TRBJ1-1	NA	TGTGCCAGCAGCTTATGGGAGAACACTGAAGCTTTCTTT	CASSLWENTEAFF
few	TRBV12-3/TRBV12-4	TRBJ2-1	TRBD2	TGTGCCAGCAGTCCCACTCTAGCGGGGGCAAACAATGAGCAGTTCTTC	CASSPTLAGANNEQFF
NA	TRBV10-3	TRBJ2-3	TRBD2	TGTGCCATCAATGAACCCGGGACTAGCGGGGGAACTGCTACAGATACGCAGTATTTT	CAINEPGTSGGTATDTQYF
few	TRBV7-8	TRBJ2-4	TRBD1	TGTGCCAGCAGCTTAGCTCAAGACAGGGAGCAGTACTTC	CASSLAQDREQYF
NA	TRBV4-3	TRBJ2-7	TRBD1	TGCGCCAGCAACCAAGGGGGACAGGGACGGAGAGAGCAGTACTTC	CASNQGGQGRREQYF
few	TRBV6-2/TRBV6-3	TRBJ2-1	TRBD1	TGTGCCAGCACCAACAGGGGCCCCAATGAGCAGTTCTTC	CASTNRGPNEQFF
few	TRBV6-2/TRBV6-3	TRBJ2-1	NA	TGTGCCAGCAGTCACTTACTAGCCGAGTATGAGCAGTTCTTC	CASSHLLAEYEQFF
NA	TRBV15	TRBJ1-2	NA	TGTGCCACCAGCAGAGACAGGGCCGCTAACTATGGCTACACCTTC	CATSRDRAANYGYTF
NA	TRBV4-3	TRBJ1-1	TRBD1	TGCGCCAGCAGCCAAGGAACAGGGGGCGTCGCTGAAGCTTTCTTT	CASSQGTGGVAEAFF
NA	TRBV5-1	TRBJ2-1	TRBD1	TGCGCCAGCAGCGCAACCCCCGGGACAGGGTCCAATGAGCAGTTCTTC	CASSATPGTGSNEQFF
NA	TRBV10-3	TRBJ1-2	TRBD1	TGTGCCATCAGTGAAGGTGGACAGGGGGCAACTGGCTACACCTTC	CAISEGGQGATGYTF
NA	TRBV29-1	TRBJ1-4	TRBD1	TGCAGCGCTACCGGGACAGGGGATGAAAAACGGTTTTTT	CSATGTGDEKRFF
NA	TRBV3-1	TRBJ2-5	NA	TGTGCCAGCAGCCAAGATCCCGGGTCGCTCCTCCAAGAGACCCAGTACTTC	CASSQDPGSLLQETQYF